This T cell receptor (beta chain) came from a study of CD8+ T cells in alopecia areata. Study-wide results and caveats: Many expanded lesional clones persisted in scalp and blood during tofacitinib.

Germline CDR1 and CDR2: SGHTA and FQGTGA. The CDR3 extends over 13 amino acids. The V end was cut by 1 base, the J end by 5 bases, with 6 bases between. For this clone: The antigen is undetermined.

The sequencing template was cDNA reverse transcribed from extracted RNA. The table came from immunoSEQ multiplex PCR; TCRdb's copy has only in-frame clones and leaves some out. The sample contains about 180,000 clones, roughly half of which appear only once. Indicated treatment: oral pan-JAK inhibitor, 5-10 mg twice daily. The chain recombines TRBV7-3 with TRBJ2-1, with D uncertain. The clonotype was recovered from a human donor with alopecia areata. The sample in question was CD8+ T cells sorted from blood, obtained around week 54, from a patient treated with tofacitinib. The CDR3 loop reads CASSLMQDNEQFF. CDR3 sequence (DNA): TGTGCCAGCAGCTTAATGCAGGACAATGAGCAGTTCTTC.